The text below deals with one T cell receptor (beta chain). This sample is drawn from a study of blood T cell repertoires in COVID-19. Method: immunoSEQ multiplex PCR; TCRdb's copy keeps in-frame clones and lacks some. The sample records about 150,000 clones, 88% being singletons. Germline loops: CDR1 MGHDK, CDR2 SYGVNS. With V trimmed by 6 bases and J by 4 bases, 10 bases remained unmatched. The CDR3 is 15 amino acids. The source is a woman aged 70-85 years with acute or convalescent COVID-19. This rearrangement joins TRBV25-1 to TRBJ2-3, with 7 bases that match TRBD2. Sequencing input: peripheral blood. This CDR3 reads CASSSPGRVPDTQYF. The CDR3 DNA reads TGTGCCAGCAGCTCCCCTGGGAGGGTTCCAGATACGCAGTATTTT.